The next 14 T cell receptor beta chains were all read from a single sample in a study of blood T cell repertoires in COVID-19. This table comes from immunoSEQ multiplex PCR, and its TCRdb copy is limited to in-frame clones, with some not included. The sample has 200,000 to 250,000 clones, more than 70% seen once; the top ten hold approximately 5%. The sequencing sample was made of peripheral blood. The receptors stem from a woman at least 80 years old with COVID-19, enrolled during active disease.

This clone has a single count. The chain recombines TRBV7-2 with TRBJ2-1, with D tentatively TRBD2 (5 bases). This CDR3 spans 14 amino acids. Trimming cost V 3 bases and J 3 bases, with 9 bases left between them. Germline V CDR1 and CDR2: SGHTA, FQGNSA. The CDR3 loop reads CASSFPRVYNEQFF. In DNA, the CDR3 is TGTGCCAGCAGCTTTCCGAGGGTCTACAATGAGCAGTTCTTC.

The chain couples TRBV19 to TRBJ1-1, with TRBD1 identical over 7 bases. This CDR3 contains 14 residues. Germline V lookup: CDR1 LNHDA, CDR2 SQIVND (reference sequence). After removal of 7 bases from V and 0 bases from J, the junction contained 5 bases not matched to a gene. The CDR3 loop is CASKVGTVNTEAFF. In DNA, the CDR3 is TGTGCCAGTAAGGTTGGGACAGTGAACACTGAAGCTTTCTTT.

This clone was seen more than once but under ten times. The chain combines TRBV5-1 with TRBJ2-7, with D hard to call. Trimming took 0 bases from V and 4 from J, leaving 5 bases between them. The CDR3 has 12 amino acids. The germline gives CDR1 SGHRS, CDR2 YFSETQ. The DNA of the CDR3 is TGCGCCAGCAGCTTGGAGCGTTACGAGCAGTACTTC. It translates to CASSLERYEQYF.

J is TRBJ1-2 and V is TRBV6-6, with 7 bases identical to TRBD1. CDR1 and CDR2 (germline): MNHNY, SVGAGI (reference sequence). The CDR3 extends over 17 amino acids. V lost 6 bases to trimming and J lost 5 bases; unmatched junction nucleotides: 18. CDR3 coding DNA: TGTGCCAGCAGCCGAGCCTCCCCTTGGAAGACAGGGTATGGCTACACCTTC. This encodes CASSRASPWKTGYGYTF.

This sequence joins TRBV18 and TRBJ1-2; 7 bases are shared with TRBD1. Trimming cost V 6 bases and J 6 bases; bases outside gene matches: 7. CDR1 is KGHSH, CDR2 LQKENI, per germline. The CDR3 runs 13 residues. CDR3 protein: CASSQADRDGYTF. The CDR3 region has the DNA TGTGCCAGCTCGCAGGCTGACAGGGATGGCTACACCTTC. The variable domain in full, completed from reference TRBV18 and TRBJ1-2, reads NAGVMQNPRHLVRRRGQEARLRCSPMKGHSHVYWYRQLPEEGLKFMVYLQKENIIDESGMPKERFSAEFPKEGPSILRIQQVVRGDSAAYFCASSQADRDGYTFGSGTRLTVV.

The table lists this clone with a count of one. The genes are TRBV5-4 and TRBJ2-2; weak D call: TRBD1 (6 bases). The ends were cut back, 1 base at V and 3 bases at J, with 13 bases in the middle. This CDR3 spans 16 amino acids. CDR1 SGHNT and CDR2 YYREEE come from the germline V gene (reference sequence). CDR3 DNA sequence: TGTGCCAGCAGCTTGCCGCAAAACAGGGACACCGGGGAGCTGTTTTTT. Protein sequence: CASSLPQNRDTGELFF.

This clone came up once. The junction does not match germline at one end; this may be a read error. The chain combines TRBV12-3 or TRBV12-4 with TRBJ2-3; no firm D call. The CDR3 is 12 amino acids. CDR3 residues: CASTLARDTQYF. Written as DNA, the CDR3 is TGTGCCAGCACTTTAGCTCGGGATACGCAGTATTTT.

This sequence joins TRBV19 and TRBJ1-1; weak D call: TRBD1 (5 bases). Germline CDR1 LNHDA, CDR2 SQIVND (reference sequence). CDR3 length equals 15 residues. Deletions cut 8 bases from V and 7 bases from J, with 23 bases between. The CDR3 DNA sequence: TGTGCCAGTCGTCGAACTCGGGACTTATGGTTTGAAGCTTTCTTT. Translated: CASRRTRDLWFEAFF.

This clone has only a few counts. The CDR3 DNA follows: TGCGCCAGCAGCCGCCTTTCCGGGACAGGGGACAACGAGCAGTACTTC. It translates to CASSRLSGTGDNEQYF. The chain combines TRBV4-1 with TRBJ2-7, with TRBD1 identical over 10 bases. Germline V gives CDR1 MGHRA, CDR2 YSYEKL. V gave up 4 bases and J gave up 5 bases; unmatched junction bases: 11. CDR3 length: 16 amino acids.

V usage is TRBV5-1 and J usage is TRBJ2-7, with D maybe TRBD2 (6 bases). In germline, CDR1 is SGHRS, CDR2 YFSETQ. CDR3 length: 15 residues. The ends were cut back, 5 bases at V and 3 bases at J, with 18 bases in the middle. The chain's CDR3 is CASRTEPGGNYEQYF. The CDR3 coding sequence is TGCGCCAGCAGGACAGAACCAGGCGGGAACTACGAGCAGTACTTC.

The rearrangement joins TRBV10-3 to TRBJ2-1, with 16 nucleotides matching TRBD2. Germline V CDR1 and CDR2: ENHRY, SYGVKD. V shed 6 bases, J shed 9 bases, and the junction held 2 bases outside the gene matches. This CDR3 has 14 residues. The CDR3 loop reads CAIRGTSGRGEQFF. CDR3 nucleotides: TGTGCCATCAGGGGGACTAGCGGGAGGGGTGAGCAGTTCTTC.

The DNA of the CDR3 is TGCGCCAGCAGTGAGGAGACACCCTCTGGAAACACCATATATTTT. It encodes CASSEETPSGNTIYF. The V call is TRBV10-2, the J call TRBJ1-3; unclear D gene. The ends were cut back, 2 bases at V and 0 bases at J, with 8 bases in the middle. Germline V lookup: CDR1 WSHSY, CDR2 SAAADI. This CDR3 region has 15 residues.

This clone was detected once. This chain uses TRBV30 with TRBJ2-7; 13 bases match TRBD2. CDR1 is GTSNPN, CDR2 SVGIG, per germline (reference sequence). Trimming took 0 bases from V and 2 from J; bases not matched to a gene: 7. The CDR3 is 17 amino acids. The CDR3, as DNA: TGTGCCTGGAGTGTACGGACTAGCGGGGGCCCGGCCTACGAGCAGTACTTC. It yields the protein CAWSVRTSGGPAYEQYF.

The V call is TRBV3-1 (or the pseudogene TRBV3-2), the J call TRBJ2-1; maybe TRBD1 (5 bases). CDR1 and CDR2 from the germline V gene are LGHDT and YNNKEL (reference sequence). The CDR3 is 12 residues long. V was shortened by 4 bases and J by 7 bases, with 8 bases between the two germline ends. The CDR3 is CASSPAGNEQFF. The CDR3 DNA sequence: TGTGCCAGCAGCCCCGCAGGGAATGAGCAGTTCTTC.